The rows below give T cell receptor beta chains drawn from one sample of a study of T cells in Graves' hyperthyroidism and ophthalmopathy. TCRdb itself ran the multiplex PCR reads through MiXCR, one entry per CDR3 protein. The table includes roughly 500,000 distinct CDR3 sequences, 22% detected once. The sample was blood. These receptors were collected from a woman in her sixties or seventies with Graves' ophthalmopathy. Both conserved end residues are part of each CDR3.

V gene	J gene	CDR3 protein
TRBV6-1	TRBJ2-2	CASRTLGTLDTGELFF
TRBV13	TRBJ2-3	CASSLQGAEDTQYF
TRBV7-9	TRBJ2-1	CASRSPSGNYNEQFF
TRBV6-1	TRBJ2-1	CASSEALTGRRNEQFF
TRBV28	TRBJ2-2	CASPGTGELFF
TRBV10-2	TRBJ2-1	CASKTLQAGVFNNEQFF
TRBV7-9	TRBJ1-5	CASSPETGDQPQHF
TRBV7-2	TRBJ2-3	CASSLDITDTQYF
TRBV6-5	TRBJ1-5	CASSYSLPRFSNQPQHF
TRBV2	TRBJ2-4	CAALAGGPKNIQYF
TRBV15	TRBJ2-7	CATSTREGYSYEQYF
TRBV7-8	TRBJ1-2	CASSLLSGTGNYGYTF
TRBV30	TRBJ2-5	CAWSLGTHQETQYF
TRBV7-2	TRBJ1-1	CASSLFGRSTEAFF
TRBV6-1	TRBJ2-3	CASSPGLAGVDGTDTQYF
TRBV30	TRBJ1-4	CAWGGSGWPNEKLFF
TRBV30	TRBJ2-3	CAWRVGGDTQYF
TRBV6-1	TRBJ2-7	CASRQAERTGNEQYF
TRBV11-2	TRBJ2-7	CASSFRTGSSYEQYF
TRBV7-2	TRBJ2-5	CASSLVGDRETQYF
TRBV2	TRBJ1-5	CASSEARNAGGTQHF
TRBV2	TRBJ2-1	CASRTTSGSYNEQFF
TRBV6-2/TRBV6-3	TRBJ2-2	CASSYSSGGRNTGELFF
TRBV12-3/TRBV12-4	TRBJ2-1	CASSSAGTSGIGEQFF
TRBV3-1	TRBJ1-2	CASSQGVGYGYTF
TRBV12-3/TRBV12-4	TRBJ1-3	CASTRQASGNTIYF
TRBV6-1	TRBJ2-7	CASSPRTGAGEQYF
TRBV27	TRBJ2-7	CASSQGGFEQYF